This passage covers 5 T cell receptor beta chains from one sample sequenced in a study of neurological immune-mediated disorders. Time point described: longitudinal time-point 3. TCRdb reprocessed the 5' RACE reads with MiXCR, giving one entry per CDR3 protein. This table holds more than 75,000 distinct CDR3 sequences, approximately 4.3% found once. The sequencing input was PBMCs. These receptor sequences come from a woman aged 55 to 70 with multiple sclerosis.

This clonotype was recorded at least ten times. CDR3 DNA sequence: TGTGCCAGCAGTCTACAGGGACTAGCGGAACCTTGGTGGCAGTTCTTC. Its translation: CASSLQGLAEPWWQFF. V is TRBV28 and J is TRBJ2-1; 11 bases fit TRBD2. The trim removed 5 bases at V and 12 bases at J, leaving 15 bases unmatched. Germline V gene sequence: CDR1 MDHEN, CDR2 SYDVKM. The length of the CDR3 is 16 residues. The whole variable domain, remainder taken from reference TRBV28 and TRBJ2-1, is DVKVTQSSRYLVKRTGEKVFLECVQDMDHENMFWYRQDPGLGLRLIYFSYDVKMKEKGDIPEGYSVSREKKERFSLILESASTNQTSMYLCASSLQGLAEPWWQFFGPGTRLTVL.

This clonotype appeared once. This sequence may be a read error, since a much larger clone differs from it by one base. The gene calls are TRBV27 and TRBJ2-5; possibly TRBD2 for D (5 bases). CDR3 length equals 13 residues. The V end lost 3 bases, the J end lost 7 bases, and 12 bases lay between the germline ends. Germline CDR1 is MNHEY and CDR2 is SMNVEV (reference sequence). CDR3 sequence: CASSFRAERTQYF. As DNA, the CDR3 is TGTGCCAGCAGTTTTCGAGCGGAACGGACCCAGTACTTC.

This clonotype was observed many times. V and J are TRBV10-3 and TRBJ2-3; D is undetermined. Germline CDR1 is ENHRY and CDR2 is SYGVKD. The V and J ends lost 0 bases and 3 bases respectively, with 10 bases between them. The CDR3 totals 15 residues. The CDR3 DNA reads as TGTGCCATCAGTGAGTCAAGGGTGGAGACAGATACGCAGTATTTT. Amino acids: CAISESRVETDTQYF.

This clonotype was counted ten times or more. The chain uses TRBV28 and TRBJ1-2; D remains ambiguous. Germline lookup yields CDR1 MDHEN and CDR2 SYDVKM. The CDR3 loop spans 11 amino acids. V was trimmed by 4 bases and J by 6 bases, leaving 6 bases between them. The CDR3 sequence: CASSWGNGYTF. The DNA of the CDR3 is TGTGCCAGCAGTTGGGGTAATGGCTACACCTTC.

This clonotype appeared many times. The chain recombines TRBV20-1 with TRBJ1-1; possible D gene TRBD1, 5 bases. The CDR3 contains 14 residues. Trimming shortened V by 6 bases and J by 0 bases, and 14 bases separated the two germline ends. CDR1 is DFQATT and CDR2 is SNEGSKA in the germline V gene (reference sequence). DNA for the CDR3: TGCAGTGCCCCAGACAGCCACCTGAACACTGAAGCTTTCTTT. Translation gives CSAPDSHLNTEAFF.